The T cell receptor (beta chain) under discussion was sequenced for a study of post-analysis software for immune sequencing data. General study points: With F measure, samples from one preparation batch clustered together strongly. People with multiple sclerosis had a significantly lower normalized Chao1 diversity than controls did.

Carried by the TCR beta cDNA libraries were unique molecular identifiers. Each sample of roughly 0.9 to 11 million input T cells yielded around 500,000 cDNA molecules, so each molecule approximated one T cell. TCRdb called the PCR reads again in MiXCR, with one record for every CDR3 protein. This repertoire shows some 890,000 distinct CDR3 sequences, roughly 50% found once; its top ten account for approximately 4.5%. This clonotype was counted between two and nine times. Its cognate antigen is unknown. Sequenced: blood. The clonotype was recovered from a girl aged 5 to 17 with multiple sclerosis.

The CDR3 is CAWSLAGSEAFF. For the CDR3, the DNA is TGTGCCTGGAGTTTGGCGGGATCTGAAGCTTTCTTT. This chain uses TRBV30 with TRBJ1-1; D remains ambiguous. Germline V gene data show CDR1 as GTSNPN and CDR2 as SVGIG (reference sequence). Between the trimmed V and J ends, which lost 2 bases and 6 bases, there was a span of 10 bases. This CDR3 contains 12 residues. The whole variable domain, filled in from reference TRBV30 and TRBJ1-1, reads SQTIHQWPATLVQPVGSPLSLECTVEGTSNPNLYWYRQAAGRGLQLLFYSVGIGQISSEVPQNLSASRPQDRQFILSSKKLLLSDSGFYLCAWSLAGSEAFFGQGTRLTVV.